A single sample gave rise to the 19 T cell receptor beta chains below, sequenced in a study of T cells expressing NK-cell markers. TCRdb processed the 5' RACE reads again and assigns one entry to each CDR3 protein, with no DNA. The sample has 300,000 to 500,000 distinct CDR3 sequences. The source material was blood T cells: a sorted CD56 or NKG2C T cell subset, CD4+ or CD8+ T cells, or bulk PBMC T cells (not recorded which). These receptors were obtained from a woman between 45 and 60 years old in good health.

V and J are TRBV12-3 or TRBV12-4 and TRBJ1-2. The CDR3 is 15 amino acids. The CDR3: CASTEAGTRNYGYTF.

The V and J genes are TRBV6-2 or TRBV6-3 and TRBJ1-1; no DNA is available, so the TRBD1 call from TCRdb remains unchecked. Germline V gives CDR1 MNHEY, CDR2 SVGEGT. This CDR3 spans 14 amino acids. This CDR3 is CASRTSGGNTEAFF.

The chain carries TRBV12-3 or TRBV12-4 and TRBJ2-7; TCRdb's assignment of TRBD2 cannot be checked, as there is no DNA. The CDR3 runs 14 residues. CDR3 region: CASSLVVGAYEQYF.

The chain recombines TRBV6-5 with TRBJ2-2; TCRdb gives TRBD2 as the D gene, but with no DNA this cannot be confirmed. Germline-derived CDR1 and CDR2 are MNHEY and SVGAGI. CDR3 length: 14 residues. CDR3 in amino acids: CASSPGLAGEELFF.

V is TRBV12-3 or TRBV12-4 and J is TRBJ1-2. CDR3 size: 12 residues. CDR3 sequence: CASSAPSSGYTF.

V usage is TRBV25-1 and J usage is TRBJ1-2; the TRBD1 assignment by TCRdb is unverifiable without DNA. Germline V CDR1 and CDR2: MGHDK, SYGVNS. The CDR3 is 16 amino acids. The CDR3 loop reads CASSAAGQGYDYGYTF.

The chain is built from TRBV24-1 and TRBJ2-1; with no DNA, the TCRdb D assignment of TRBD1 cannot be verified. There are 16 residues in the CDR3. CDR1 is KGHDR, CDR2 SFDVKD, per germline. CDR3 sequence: CATSDRQASSYNEQFF.

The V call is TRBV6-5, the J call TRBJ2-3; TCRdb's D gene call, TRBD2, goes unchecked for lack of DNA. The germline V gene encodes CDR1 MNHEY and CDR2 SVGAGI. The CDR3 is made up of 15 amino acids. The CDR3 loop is CASSYLGRATDTQYF.

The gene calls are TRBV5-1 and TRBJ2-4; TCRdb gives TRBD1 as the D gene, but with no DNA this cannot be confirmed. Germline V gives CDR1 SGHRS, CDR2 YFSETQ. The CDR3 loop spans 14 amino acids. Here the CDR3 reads CASSLVEGGSIQYF.

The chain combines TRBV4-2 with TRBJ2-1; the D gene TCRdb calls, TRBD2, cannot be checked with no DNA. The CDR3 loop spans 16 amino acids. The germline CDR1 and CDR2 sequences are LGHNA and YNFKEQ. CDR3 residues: CASSQGLAISYNEQFF.

CDR3 region: CATSDPDRQETQYF. The chain uses TRBV24-1 and TRBJ2-5; TCRdb indicates TRBD1, and absent DNA this call remains unverified. The V gene's germline CDR1 is KGHDR and CDR2 SFDVKD. The CDR3 runs to 14 residues.

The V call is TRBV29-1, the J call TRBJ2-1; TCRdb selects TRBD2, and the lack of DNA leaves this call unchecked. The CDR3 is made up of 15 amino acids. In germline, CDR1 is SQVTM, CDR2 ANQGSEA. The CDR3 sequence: CSVEFARRGYNEQFF.

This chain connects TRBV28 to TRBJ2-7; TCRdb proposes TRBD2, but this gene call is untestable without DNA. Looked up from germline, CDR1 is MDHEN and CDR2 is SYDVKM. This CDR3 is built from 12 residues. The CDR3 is CASGQAAYEQYF.

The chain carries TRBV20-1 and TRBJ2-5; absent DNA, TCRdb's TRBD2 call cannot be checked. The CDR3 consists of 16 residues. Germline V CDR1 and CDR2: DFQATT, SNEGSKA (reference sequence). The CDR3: CSARGLPPGLKETQYF.

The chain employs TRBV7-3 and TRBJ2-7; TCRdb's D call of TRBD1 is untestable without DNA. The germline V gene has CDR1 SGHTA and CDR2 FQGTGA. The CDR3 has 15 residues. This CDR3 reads CASSNRQGPLYEQYF.

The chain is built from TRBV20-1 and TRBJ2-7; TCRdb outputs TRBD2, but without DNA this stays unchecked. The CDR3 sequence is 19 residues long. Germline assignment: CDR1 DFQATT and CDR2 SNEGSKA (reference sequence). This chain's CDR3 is CSARDQGLAGLRVGYEQYF.

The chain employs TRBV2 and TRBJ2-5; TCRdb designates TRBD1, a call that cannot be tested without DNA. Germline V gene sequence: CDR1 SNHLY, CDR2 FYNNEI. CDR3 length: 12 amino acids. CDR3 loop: CASSQEREAQYF.

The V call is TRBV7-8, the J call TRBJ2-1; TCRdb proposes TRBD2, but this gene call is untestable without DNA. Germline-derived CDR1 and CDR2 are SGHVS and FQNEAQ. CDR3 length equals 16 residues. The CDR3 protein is CASSYLAGLVYNEQFF.

The CDR3 loop reads CASSKVHGGNSYNEQFF. The chain links TRBV21-1 to TRBJ2-1; TCRdb's assignment of TRBD2 cannot be checked, as there is no DNA. TRBV21-1 constitutes a pseudogene. This CDR3 is 17 amino acids long.